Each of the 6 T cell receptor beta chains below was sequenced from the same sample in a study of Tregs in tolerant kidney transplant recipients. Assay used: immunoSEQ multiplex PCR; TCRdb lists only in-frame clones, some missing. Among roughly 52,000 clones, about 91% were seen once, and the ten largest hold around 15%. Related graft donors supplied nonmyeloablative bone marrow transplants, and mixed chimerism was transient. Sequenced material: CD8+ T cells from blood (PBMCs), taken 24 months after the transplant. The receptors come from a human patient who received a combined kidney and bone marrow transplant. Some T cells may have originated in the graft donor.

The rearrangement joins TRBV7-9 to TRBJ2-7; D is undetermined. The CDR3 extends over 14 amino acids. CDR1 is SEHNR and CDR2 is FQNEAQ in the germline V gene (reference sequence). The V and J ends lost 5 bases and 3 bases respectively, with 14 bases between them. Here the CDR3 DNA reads TGTGCCAGCAGCAGCCTCGGGTTAGTCTACGAGCAGTACTTC. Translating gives CASSSLGLVYEQYF.

The CDR3 sequence is CASSQDRGTDQSPEAFF. The CDR3 bases are TGCGCCAGCAGCCAAGATCGGGGGACAGACCAATCCCCTGAAGCTTTCTTT. This chain joins TRBV4-3 and TRBJ1-1; 7 nucleotides line up with TRBD1. There are 17 residues in the CDR3. CDR1 LGHNA and CDR2 YSLEER come from the germline V gene. The ends lost 0 bases at V and 6 bases at J; junction bases unmatched: 13.

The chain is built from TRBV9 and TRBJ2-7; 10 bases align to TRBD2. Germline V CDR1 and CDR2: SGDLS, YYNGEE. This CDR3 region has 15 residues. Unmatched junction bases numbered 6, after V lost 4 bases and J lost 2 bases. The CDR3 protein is CASSLAGDPTYEQYF. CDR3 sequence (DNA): TGTGCCAGCAGCCTAGCGGGAGACCCAACCTACGAGCAGTACTTC.

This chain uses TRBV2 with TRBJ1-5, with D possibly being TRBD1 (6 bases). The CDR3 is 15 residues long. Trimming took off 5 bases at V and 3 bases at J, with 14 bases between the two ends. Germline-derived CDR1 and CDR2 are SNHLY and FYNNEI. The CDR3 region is CASSKPGGPNQPQHF. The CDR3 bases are TGTGCCAGCAGTAAGCCGGGGGGGCCCAATCAGCCCCAGCATTTT.

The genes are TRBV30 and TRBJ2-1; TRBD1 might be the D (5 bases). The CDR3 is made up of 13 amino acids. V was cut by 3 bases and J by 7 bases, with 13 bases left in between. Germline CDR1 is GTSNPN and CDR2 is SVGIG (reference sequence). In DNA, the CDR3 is TGTGCCTGGAGCCCAGGGCTTGGGAATGAGCAGTTCTTC. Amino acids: CAWSPGLGNEQFF.

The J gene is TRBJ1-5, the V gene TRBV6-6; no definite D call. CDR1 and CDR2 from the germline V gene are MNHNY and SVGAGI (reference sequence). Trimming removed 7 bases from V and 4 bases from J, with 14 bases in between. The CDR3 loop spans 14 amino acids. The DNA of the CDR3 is TGTGCCAGCAACCCCGGGTTCGCTAATCAGCCCCAGCATTTT. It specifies CASNPGFANQPQHF.